These T cell receptor beta chains were read from a single sample in a study of cytomegalovirus exposure and HLA in healthy donors. The method was immunoSEQ multiplex PCR; TCRdb's version includes in-frame clones alone and lacks a portion of them. The sample consists of about 130,000 clones, just under 90% of them appearing once. Sequences were obtained from PBMCs. These receptors originate from a woman in her twenties or thirties in good health and CMV-seropositive. CDR3s include the opening cysteine and the closing phenylalanine or tryptophan. D genes are given only for firm matches. Expanded clones get a size class; other rows say once, few or many, or leave the size out.

j_call | cdr3_length | v_call | clone_size | d_call | cdr3_aa | cdr3_nt
TRBJ2-7 | 13 | TRBV19 | - | TRBD2 | CATGLGGAYEQYF | TGTGCCACCGGCCTGGGAGGGGCCTACGAGCAGTACTTC
TRBJ2-5 | 14 | TRBV5-1 | once | TRBD2 | CASTGLAGQETQYF | TGCGCCAGCACCGGACTAGCGGGGCAAGAGACCCAGTACTTC
TRBJ1-3 | 16 | TRBV18 | - | - | CASSPQGAAAGNTIYF | TGTGCCAGCTCACCCCAGGGTGCGGCCGCTGGAAACACCATATATTTT
TRBJ1-4 | 15 | TRBV28 | - | - | CASMEAGATNEKLFF | TGTGCCAGCATGGAGGCGGGGGCAACTAATGAAAAACTGTTTTTT
TRBJ2-3 | 15 | TRBV5-6 | - | TRBD2 | CASSWGLAGADTQYF | TGTGCCAGCAGCTGGGGACTAGCGGGAGCGGATACGCAGTATTTT
TRBJ2-7 | 15 | TRBV5-5 | - | TRBD1 | CASSMAGTGAHEQYF | TGTGCCAGCAGCATGGCCGGGACAGGGGCCCACGAGCAGTACTTC
TRBJ2-7 | 14 | TRBV15 | once | - | CATSWSASSYEQYF | TGTGCCACCAGCTGGAGTGCGAGCTCCTACGAGCAGTACTTC
TRBJ2-7 | 16 | TRBV11-2 | - | - | CASSLEAIGFSYEQYF | TGTGCCAGCAGCTTAGAAGCGATAGGCTTCTCCTACGAGCAGTACTTC
TRBJ2-7 | 13 | TRBV29-1 | - | - | CSVGGQTSYEQYF | TGCAGCGTTGGAGGACAGACCTCCTACGAGCAGTACTTC
TRBJ2-7 | 13 | TRBV11-2 | - | - | CASSAGTGGEQYF | TGTGCCAGCAGCGCGGGGACCGGAGGGGAGCAGTACTTC
TRBJ2-7 | 14 | TRBV9 | - | - | CASSVGSSALEQYF | TGTGCCAGCAGCGTGGGTTCTAGCGCGCTCGAGCAGTACTTC
TRBJ2-1 | 11 | TRBV10-2 | few | - | CASQKNNEQFF | TGCGCCAGCCAGAAGAACAATGAGCAGTTCTTC
TRBJ2-1 | 14 | TRBV11-3 | - | - | CASSRRGDYNEQFF | TGTGCCAGCAGTCGACGCGGGGACTACAATGAGCAGTTCTTC
TRBJ2-7 | 15 | TRBV9 | - | TRBD1 | CASSVGQGVLYEQYF | TGTGCCAGCAGCGTAGGACAGGGGGTTTTATACGAGCAGTACTTC
TRBJ2-7 | 16 | TRBV19 | - | TRBD1 | CASSTVWGQETYEQYF | TGTGCCAGTAGTACTGTCTGGGGACAGGAAACCTACGAGCAGTACTTC
TRBJ1-2 | 16 | TRBV4-1 | - | - | CASSQEGLGTPYSYTF | TGCGCCAGCAGCCAAGAAGGGTTAGGGACACCGTACAGCTACACCTTC
TRBJ1-1 | 13 | TRBV2 | - | TRBD1 | CASRTGGGTEAFF | TGTGCCAGCAGGACAGGGGGCGGCACTGAAGCTTTCTTT
TRBJ2-2 | 17 | TRBV6-1 | - | TRBD2 | CASSESIAGGQYGELFF | TGTGCCAGCAGTGAGAGTATAGCGGGGGGGCAATACGGGGAGCTGTTTTTT
TRBJ2-5 | 13 | TRBV5-5 | - | - | CASTSRLAETQYF | TGTGCCAGCACCAGTAGGCTAGCGGAGACCCAGTACTTC
TRBJ2-4 | 14 | TRBV15 | - | TRBD1 | CATSNRGRGNIQYF | TGTGCCACCAGCAACAGGGGGCGGGGAAACATTCAGTACTTC